Following are 10 T cell receptor beta chains from one sample sequenced in a study of shared clonotypes between healthy human individuals. Here immunoSEQ multiplex PCR was the method, and the copy in TCRdb shows in-frame clones only, minus some. The sample has around 700,000 clones; approximately 74% are singletons. The specimen was memory CD4+ T cells sorted from blood. The subset is: CD45RA-negative fraction. Receptors originate from a woman aged 25 to 45 in good health.

This chain uses TRBV18 with TRBJ2-1; D uncertain. This CDR3 is 14 amino acids long. Trimming left V 2 bases short and J 4 bases short, with 9 bases between. Germline CDR1 reads KGHSH; CDR2 reads LQKENI. The chain's CDR3 is CASSPTRYYNEQFF. DNA of the CDR3: TGTGCCAGCTCACCAACCCGATATTACAATGAGCAGTTCTTC.

The chain is built from TRBV28 and TRBJ2-7; D is ambiguous. Trimming cost V 4 bases and J 5 bases, with 15 bases left between them. The CDR3 extends over 14 amino acids. The germline gives CDR1 MDHEN, CDR2 SYDVKM. As DNA, the CDR3 is TGTGCCAGCAGTTCAACGGGCCCCCCAGACGAGCAGTACTTC. Translating gives CASSSTGPPDEQYF.

A note on this clone: Other nucleotide sequences in the sample specify the same CDR3. The V call is TRBV7-3, the J call TRBJ2-6; possibly TRBD1 for D (5 bases). Germline V gene data show CDR1 as SGHTA and CDR2 as FQGTGA. CDR3 size: 15 residues. V was clipped by 5 bases and J by 0 bases, with 8 bases between them. In DNA form, the CDR3 reads TGTGCCAGCAGCCTAGACAGCTCTGGGGCCAACGTCCTGACTTTC. Its protein product is CASSLDSSGANVLTF.

The chain links TRBV6-7 to TRBJ2-2; D is undetermined. TRBV6-7 is an open reading frame whose function is uncertain. The germline V and J ends were trimmed by 6 bases and 4 bases, with 15 bases remaining between them. This CDR3 comprises 15 residues. CDR3 residues: CASRPDPNRTGELFF. The CDR3 DNA reads TGTGCCAGCAGGCCAGACCCCAACCGCACCGGGGAGCTGTTTTTT.

This clone was recorded many times. Other DNA sequences in the sample encode the same CDR3. The chain employs TRBV7-2 and TRBJ1-5; D unresolved. The germline gives CDR1 SGHTA, CDR2 FQGNSA. The CDR3 contains 14 residues. Between the trimmed V and J ends, which lost 1 base and 4 bases, there was a span of 8 bases. DNA for the CDR3: TGTGCCAGCAGCTTAGAGGGTGGGAATCAGCCCCAGCATTTT. Amino acid sequence: CASSLEGGNQPQHF.

This clone appeared a single time. V is TRBV5-1 and J is TRBJ1-1; TRBD1 matches at 8 bases. Germline V gene lookup returns CDR1 SGHRS and CDR2 YFSETQ. The CDR3 has 16 residues. Trimming at V came to 5 bases and at J to 0 bases, leaving 9 bases not matched to a gene. This chain's CDR3 is CASSQQGDYMNTEAFF. The CDR3 DNA reads TGCGCCAGCAGTCAACAGGGGGATTATATGAACACTGAAGCTTTCTTT.

The chain uses TRBV2 and TRBJ2-1; the D call may be TRBD1 or TRBD2 (6 bases each). CDR1 and CDR2 (germline): SNHLY, FYNNEI. The CDR3 is made up of 15 amino acids. The ends were cut back, 4 bases at V and 6 bases at J, with 16 bases in the middle. The CDR3 DNA reads TGTGCCAGCAGTGGCGGGACAACCCCTGGCAATGAGCAGTTCTTC. It specifies CASSGGTTPGNEQFF.

CDR3 bases: TGTGCCAGCAGAGTCCTCTCGGGCACCGGGGAGCTGTTTTTT. Encoded protein: CASRVLSGTGELFF. This chain links TRBV6-5 with TRBJ2-2, with D unresolved. Germline V gives CDR1 MNHEY, CDR2 SVGAGI. CDR3 length: 14 residues. V shed 6 bases and J shed 4 bases, with 12 bases lying between them.

The J gene is TRBJ2-7, the V gene TRBV28; 7 nucleotides line up with TRBD1. Germline lookup yields CDR1 MDHEN and CDR2 SYDVKM. The CDR3 sequence is 15 residues long. V gave up 5 bases and J gave up 2 bases; unmatched junction bases: 9. Here the CDR3 reads CASSVSFGTAYEQYF. The CDR3 DNA follows: TGTGCCAGCAGTGTCTCCTTCGGGACAGCCTACGAGCAGTACTTC.

The chain recombines TRBV11-2 with TRBJ2-7; possibly TRBD2 for D (5 bases). Trimming stripped 0 bases from V and 8 bases from J, with 14 bases between. Germline CDR1 reads SGHAT; CDR2 reads FQNNGV. The CDR3 extends over 14 amino acids. CDR3 in DNA: TGTGCCAGCAGCTTAGAAGTCTTGGAGACTAAGCAGTACTTC. Its protein is CASSLEVLETKQYF.